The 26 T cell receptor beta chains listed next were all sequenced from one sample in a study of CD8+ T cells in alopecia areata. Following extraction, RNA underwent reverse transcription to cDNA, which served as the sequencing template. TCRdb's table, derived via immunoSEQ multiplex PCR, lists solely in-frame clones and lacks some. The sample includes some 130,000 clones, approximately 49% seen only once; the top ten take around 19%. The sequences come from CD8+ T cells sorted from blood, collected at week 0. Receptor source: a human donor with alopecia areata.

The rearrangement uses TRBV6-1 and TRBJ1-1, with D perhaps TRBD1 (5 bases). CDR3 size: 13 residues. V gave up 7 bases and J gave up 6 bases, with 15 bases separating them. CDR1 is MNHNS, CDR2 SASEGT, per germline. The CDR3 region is CASIDSRWAEAFF. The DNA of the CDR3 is TGTGCCAGCATAGACAGCCGTTGGGCTGAAGCTTTCTTT.

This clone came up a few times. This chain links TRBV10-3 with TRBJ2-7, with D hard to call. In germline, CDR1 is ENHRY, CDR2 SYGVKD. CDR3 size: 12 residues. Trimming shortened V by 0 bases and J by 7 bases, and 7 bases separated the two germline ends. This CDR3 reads CAISESDWEQYF. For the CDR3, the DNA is TGTGCCATCAGTGAGTCCGACTGGGAGCAGTACTTC.

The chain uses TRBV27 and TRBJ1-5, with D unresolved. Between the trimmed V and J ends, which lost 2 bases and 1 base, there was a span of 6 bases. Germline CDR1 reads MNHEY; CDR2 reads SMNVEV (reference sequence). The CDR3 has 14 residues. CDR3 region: CASSLGVSNQPQHF. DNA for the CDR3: TGTGCCAGCAGTTTAGGGGTGAGCAATCAGCCCCAGCATTTT.

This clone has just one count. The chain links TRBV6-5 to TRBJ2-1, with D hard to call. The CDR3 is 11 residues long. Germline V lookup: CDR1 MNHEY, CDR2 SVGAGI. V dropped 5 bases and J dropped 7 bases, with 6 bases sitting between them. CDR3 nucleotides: TGTGCCAGCAGTATAGGGAATGAGCAGTTCTTC. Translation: CASSIGNEQFF.

As DNA, the CDR3 is TGTGCCAGCAGTTTTCTAACAGGGGACTCTGGGGCCAACGTCCTGACTTTC. The encoded protein is CASSFLTGDSGANVLTF. V gene TRBV27 combines with J gene TRBJ2-6, with 7 bases fitting TRBD1. The junction had 5 bases not matched to a gene; V was cut back by 3 bases and J by 0 bases. Germline V lookup: CDR1 MNHEY, CDR2 SMNVEV (reference sequence). CDR3 length: 17 amino acids.

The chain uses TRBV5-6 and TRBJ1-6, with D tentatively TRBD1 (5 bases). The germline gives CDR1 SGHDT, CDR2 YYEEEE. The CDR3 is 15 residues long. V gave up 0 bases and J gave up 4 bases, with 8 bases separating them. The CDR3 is CASSLGQKYNSPLHF. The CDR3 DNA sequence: TGTGCCAGCAGCTTGGGACAGAAGTATAATTCACCCCTCCACTTT.

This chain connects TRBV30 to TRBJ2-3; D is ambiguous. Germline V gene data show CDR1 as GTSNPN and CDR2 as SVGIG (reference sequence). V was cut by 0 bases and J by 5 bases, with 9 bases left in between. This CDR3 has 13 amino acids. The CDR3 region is CAWSVDEGDTQYF. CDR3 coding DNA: TGTGCCTGGAGTGTGGATGAAGGAGATACGCAGTATTTT.

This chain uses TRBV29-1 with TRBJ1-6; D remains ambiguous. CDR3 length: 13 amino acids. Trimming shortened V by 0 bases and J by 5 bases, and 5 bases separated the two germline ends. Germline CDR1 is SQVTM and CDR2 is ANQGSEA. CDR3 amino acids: CSVEDRNNSPLHF. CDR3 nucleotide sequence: TGCAGCGTTGAAGATCGGAATAATTCACCCCTCCACTTT.

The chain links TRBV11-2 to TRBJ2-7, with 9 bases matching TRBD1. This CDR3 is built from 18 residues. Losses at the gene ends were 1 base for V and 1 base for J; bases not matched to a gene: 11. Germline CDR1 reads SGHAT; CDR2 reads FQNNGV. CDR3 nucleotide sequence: TGTGCCAGCAGCTTAGTATGGGACAGGGTCCCTGTTTCCTACGAGCAGTACTTC. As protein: CASSLVWDRVPVSYEQYF.

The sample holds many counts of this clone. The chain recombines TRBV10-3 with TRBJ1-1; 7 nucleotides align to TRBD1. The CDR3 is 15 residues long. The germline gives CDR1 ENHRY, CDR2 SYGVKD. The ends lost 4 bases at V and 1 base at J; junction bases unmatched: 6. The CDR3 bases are TGTGCCATCAGTGGACCGGGACAGAGGAACACTGAAGCTTTCTTT. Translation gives CAISGPGQRNTEAFF.

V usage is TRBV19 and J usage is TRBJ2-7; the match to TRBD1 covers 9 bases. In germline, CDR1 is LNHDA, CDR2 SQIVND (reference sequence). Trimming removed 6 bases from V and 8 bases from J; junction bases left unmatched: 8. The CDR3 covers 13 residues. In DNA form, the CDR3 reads TGTGCCAGTAGCCCGGGACAGGGCCTCCAGCAGTACTTC. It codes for CASSPGQGLQQYF.

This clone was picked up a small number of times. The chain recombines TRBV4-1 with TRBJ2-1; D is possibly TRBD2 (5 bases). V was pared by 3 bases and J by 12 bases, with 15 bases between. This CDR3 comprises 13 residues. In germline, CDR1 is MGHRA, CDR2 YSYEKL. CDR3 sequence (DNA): TGCGCCAGCAGCCAGGTCTTCCGGGAATCGCAGTTCTTC. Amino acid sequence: CASSQVFRESQFF.

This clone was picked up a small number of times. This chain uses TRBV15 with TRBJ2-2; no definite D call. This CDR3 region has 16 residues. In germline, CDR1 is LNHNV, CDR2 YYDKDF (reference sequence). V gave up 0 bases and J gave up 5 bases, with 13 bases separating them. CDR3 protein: CATSRDRSLGTGELFF. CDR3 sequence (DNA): TGTGCCACCAGCAGAGATAGGTCCTTGGGAACCGGGGAGCTGTTTTTT.

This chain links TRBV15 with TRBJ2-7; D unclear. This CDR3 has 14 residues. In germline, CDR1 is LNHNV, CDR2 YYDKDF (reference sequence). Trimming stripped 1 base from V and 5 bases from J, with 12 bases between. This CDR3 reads CATSRVRAEDEQYF. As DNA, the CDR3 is TGTGCCACCAGCAGAGTAAGGGCTGAGGACGAGCAGTACTTC.

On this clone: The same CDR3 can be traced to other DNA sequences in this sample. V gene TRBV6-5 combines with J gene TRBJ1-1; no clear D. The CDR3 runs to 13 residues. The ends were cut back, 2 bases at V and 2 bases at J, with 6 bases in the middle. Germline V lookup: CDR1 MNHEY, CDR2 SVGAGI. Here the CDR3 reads CASSYEVNTEAFF. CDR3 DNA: TGTGCCAGCAGTTACGAGGTTAACACTGAAGCTTTCTTT.

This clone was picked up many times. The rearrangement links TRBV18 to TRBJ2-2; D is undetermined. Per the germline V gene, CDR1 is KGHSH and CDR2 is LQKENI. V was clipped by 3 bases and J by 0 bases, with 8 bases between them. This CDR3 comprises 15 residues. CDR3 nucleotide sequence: TGTGCCAGCTCACCTGTGGACCCGAACACCGGGGAGCTGTTTTTT. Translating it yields CASSPVDPNTGELFF.

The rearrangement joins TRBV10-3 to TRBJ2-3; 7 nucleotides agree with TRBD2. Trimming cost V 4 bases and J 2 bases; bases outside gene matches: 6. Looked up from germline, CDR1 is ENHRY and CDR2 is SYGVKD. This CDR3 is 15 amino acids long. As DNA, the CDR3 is TGTGCCATCAGTGGGGAGAAGCGGGACACAGATACGCAGTATTTT. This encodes CAISGEKRDTDTQYF.

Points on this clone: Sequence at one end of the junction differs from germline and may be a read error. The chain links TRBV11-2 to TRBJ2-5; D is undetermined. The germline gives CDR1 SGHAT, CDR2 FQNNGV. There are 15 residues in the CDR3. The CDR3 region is CASSTRLMDQGTQYF. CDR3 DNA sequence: TGTGCCAGCAGCACCCGGCTTATGGACCAAGGGACCCAGTACTTC.

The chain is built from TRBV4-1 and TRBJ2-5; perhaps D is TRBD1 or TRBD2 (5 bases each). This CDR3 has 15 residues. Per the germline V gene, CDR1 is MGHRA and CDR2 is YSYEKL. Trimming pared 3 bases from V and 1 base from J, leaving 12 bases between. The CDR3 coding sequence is TGCGCCAGCAGCCACCCGGGACGACTCCAAGAGACCCAGTACTTC. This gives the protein CASSHPGRLQETQYF.

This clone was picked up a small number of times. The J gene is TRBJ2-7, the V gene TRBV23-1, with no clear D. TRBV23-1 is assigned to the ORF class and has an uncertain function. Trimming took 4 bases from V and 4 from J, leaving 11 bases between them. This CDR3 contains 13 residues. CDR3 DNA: TGCGCCAGCAGTCCCGCCCCTTGGTACGAGCAGTACTTC. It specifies CASSPAPWYEQYF.

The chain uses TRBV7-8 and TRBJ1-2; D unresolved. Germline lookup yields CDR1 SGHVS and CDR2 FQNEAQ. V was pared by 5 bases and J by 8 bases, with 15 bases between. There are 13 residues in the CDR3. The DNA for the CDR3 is TGTGCCAGCAGCCCCATTAACGGTCTCGGCTACACCTTC. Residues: CASSPINGLGYTF.

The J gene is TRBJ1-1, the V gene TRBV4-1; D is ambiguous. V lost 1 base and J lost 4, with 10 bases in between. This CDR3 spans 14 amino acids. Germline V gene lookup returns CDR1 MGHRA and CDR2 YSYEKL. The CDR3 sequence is CASSQVPGGTEAFF. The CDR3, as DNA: TGCGCCAGCAGCCAAGTGCCCGGTGGCACTGAAGCTTTCTTT.

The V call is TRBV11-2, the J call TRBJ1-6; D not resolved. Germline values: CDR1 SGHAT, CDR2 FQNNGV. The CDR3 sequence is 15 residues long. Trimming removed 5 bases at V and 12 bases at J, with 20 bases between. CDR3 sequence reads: CASSRPGPSRVPLHF. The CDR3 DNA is TGTGCCAGCAGCCGCCCCGGGCCATCAAGAGTACCCCTCCACTTT.

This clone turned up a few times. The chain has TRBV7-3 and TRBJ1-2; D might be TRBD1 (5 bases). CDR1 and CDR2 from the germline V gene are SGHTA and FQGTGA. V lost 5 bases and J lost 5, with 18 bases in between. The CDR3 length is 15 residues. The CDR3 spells CASSPSGTGSYGYTF. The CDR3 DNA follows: TGTGCCAGCAGCCCTTCCGGGACGGGGTCATATGGCTACACCTTC.

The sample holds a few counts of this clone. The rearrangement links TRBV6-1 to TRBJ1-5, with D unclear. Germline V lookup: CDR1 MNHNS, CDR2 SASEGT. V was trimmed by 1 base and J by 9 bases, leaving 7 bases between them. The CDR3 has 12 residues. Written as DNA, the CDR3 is TGTGCCAGCAGTGAAGGTACGCCGCCCCAGCATTTT. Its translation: CASSEGTPPQHF.

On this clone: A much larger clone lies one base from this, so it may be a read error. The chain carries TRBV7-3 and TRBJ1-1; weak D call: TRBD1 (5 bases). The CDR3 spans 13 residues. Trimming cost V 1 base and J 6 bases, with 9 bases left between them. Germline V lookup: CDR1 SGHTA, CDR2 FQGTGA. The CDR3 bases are TGTGCCAGCAGCTTAAGTGGGGACCCTGAAGCTTTCTTT. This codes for CASSLSGDPEAFF.